The 4 T cell receptor beta chains below all came from one sample that was sequenced in a study of cytotoxic CD8 clonotypes in ibrutinib-treated CLL. Assay: immunoSEQ multiplex PCR; the TCRdb copy retains only in-frame clones and omits some. The sample includes thousands of clones, 60% to 75% of them seen just once. This specimen was PBMCs, taken before ibrutinib treatment. The origin of the receptors is a human donor with chronic lymphocytic leukemia.

The chain couples TRBV4-1 to TRBJ1-5; 10 bases are a match to TRBD1. V lost 1 base and J lost 3; bases outside the gene matches: 3. Germline V gene lookup returns CDR1 MGHRA and CDR2 YSYEKL. The CDR3 is made up of 16 amino acids. CDR3 nucleotide sequence: TGCGCCAGCAGCCAAGGGACAGGGGGGACCAATCAGCCCCAGCATTTT. Amino acids: CASSQGTGGTNQPQHF.

This clone was found a few times. This rearrangement joins TRBV28 to TRBJ1-2, with D possibly being TRBD1 (5 bases). This CDR3 contains 13 residues. Germline values: CDR1 MDHEN, CDR2 SYDVKM. V dropped 5 bases and J dropped 1 base, with 8 bases sitting between them. The CDR3 loop reads CASSEQDNYGYTF. CDR3 nucleotide sequence: TGTGCCAGCAGTGAACAGGATAACTATGGCTACACCTTC.

A few counts support this clone. The CDR3 loop is CASSPDRISLYFGYTF. The DNA for the CDR3 is TGTGCCAGTAGCCCAGACAGAATATCCCTCTATTTTGGCTACACCTTC. The chain carries TRBV19 and TRBJ1-2, with D possibly matching TRBD1 (5 bases). Germline CDR1 and CDR2: LNHDA and SQIVND (reference sequence). This CDR3 is built from 16 residues. The germline V and J ends were trimmed by 6 bases and 7 bases, with 24 bases remaining between them. Complete variable domain (other parts from reference TRBV19 and TRBJ1-2): DGGITQSPKYLFRKEGQNVTLSCEQNLNHDAMYWYRQDPGQGLRLIYYSQIVNDFQKGDIAEGYSVSREKKESFPLTVTSAQKNPTAFYLCASSPDRISLYFGYTFGSGTRLTVV.

The V and J genes are TRBV18 and TRBJ2-7; the D gene is possibly TRBD1 (6 bases). The CDR3 is 15 residues long. CDR1 and CDR2 from the germline V gene are KGHSH and LQKENI. Trimming took 5 bases from V and 2 from J, leaving 16 bases between them. CDR3 coding DNA: TGTGCCAGCTCAGCGTCTCACGGGACACCCTACGAGCAGTACTTC. Its protein product is CASSASHGTPYEQYF.